This T cell receptor (beta chain) stems from a study of glioma-infiltrating T cells. Using RNA template, CDR3s of TCR alpha and beta were amplified with iRepertoire arm-PCR. One-step reverse transcription and amplification started from approximately 100-400 ng of tissue mRNA or PBMC total RNA. TCRdb re-called the multiplex PCR reads through MiXCR, storing one row per CDR3 protein. The repertoire holds some 17,000 distinct CDR3 sequences, with roughly 50% as singletons. General study points: CDR3 overlap between tissue and blood was very small. Above-expected tissue-blood divergence occurred in all gliomas, most in low-grade ones.

The germline gives CDR1 SGHAT, CDR2 FQNNGV. This CDR3 is built from 16 residues. V lost 6 bases, J lost 1 base, and 4 bases stayed unmatched. Notes on this clonotype: Its cognate antigen is unknown.

This chain links TRBV11-2 with TRBJ2-1; 12 bases fit TRBD2. The sequenced sample was glioma tissue, nonneoplastic brain tissue, or PBMCs (not recorded which). This clonotype was sampled from a human donor with low-grade glioma or glioblastoma, undergoing nonglioma brain surgery, or in good health (not recorded which). CDR3 in amino acids: CASRRLAGASYNEQFF. The CDR3 DNA reads TGTGCCAGCAGGCGACTAGCGGGAGCGTCCTACAATGAGCAGTTCTTC.